This TCR beta chain was recorded in a study of a mutant IDH1 vaccine in newly diagnosed glioma. Stated time point: week 47, end of study. It was 300 ug of mutant IDH1 20-mer peptide that made up each vaccine dose, given with topical imiquimod. A word on this clone: Its antigen remains unidentified.

Clones were sequenced by immunoSEQ multiplex PCR, and TCRdb holds only the in-frame ones, with some missing. The table records around 50,000 clones, around 85% of them present only once. The CDR3 sequence is 15 residues long. Unmatched junction bases numbered 9, after V lost 4 bases and J lost 4 bases. Looked up from germline, CDR1 is LNHDA and CDR2 is SQIVND (reference sequence). The genes are TRBV19 and TRBJ2-5; 7 nucleotides align to TRBD2. The sequence derives from a woman in her twenties or thirties with glioma. Some clones in this sample may be carry-over from other donors' samples. The material sequenced was PBMCs, taken from a glioma patient whose treatment included an IDH1 peptide vaccine. This CDR3 reads CASSNGGSFSETQYF. CDR3 bases: TGTGCCAGTAGTAATGGCGGGAGTTTTTCAGAGACCCAGTACTTC.